The clone carrying this T cell receptor (beta chain) has just a few counts. Its antigen is unknown. A junction end diverges from the germline sequence, so it may reflect a read error. CDR1 and CDR2 (germline): SGHVS, FNYEAQ. The CDR3 length is 14 residues. This record belongs to a study of type 1 and type 2 diabetes patients. Study-wide context: The cohort mixed type 1 diabetes, type 2 diabetes and nondiabetic donors. T cells were magnetically sorted from PBMCs as CD4+ or CD8+ subsets. Broader study findings: With limited T2D and control samples, some T1D-only expanded clones may not be T1D-specific. Highly-expanded CD4+ clones were few in type 2 diabetes, median one, nearly 4% of reads.

The PCR template was genomic DNA. Amplification of the beta chain CDR3 used 30 forward and 13 reverse multiplex primers. Each CDR3 protein gets one entry after TCRdb re-called the multiplex PCR reads with MiXCR. This sample has more than 250,000 distinct CDR3 sequences, with more than 40% found just once. The specimen was peripheral blood mononuclear cells (PBMCs). The receptor was isolated from a man between 18 and 29 years old with type 2 diabetes. This chain connects TRBV7-6 to TRBJ2-5, with 7 bases that match TRBD2. The CDR3 DNA reads as TGTGCTAGCAGCTCTCGGGGGGACCAAGAGACCCAGTACTTC. Translation gives CASSSRGDQETQYF.